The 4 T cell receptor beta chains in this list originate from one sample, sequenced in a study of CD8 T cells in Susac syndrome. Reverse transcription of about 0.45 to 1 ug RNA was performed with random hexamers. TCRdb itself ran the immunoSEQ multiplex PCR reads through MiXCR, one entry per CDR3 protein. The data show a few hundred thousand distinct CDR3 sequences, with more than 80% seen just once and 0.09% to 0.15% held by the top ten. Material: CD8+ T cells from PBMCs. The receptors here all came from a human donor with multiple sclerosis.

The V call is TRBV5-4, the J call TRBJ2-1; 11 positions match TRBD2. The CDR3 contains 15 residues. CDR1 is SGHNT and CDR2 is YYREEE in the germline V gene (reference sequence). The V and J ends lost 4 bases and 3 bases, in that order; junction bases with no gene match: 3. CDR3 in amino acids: CASSQTSGGYNEQFF. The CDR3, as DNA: TGTGCCAGCAGCCAAACTAGCGGGGGCTACAATGAGCAGTTCTTC. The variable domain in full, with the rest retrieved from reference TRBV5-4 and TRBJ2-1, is ETGVTQSPTHLIKTRGQQVTLRCSSQSGHNTVSWYQQALGQGPQFIFQYYREEENGRGNFPPRFSGLQFPNYSSELNVNALELDDSALYLCASSQTSGGYNEQFFGPGTRLTVL.

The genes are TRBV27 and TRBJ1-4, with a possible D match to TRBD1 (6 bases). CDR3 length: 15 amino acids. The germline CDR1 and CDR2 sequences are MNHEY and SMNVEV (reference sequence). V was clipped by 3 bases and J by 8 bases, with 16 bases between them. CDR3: CASSFLGQGREKLFF. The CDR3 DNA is TGTGCCAGCAGTTTTTTGGGGCAGGGGAGAGAAAAACTGTTTTTT.

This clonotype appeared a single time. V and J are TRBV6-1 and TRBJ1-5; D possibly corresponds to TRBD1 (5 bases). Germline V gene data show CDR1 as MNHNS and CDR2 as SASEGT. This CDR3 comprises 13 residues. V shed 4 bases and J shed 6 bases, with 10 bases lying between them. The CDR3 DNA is TGTGCCAGCAGTGGTGCAGGGTTTCAGCCCCAGCATTTT. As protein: CASSGAGFQPQHF.

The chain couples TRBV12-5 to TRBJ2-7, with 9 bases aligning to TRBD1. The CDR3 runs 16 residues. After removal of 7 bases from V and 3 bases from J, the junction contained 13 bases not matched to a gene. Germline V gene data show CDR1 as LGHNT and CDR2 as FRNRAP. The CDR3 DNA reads TGTGCTAGTGCCTTTGGGACAGGGCAAATCATCTACGAGCAGTACTTC. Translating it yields CASAFGTGQIIYEQYF.